This T cell receptor beta chain was recorded in a study of T cell repertoires in ileal Crohn's disease. The overall study: At postoperative colonoscopy, neoterminal ileum biopsies were taken as M6. Study-level findings and limits: Endoscopy was done a median about 6.6 months after surgery.

In the case of this clone: Its antigen is undetermined.

Produced via immunoSEQ multiplex PCR; TCRdb's table is partial and in-frame only. The sample consists of about 11,000 clones, approximately 85% of them appearing once. Time point meaning: neoterminal ileum biopsy at postoperative endoscopy, about 6 months after surgery. V was trimmed by 5 bases and J by 6 bases, leaving 7 bases between them. CDR1 and CDR2 (germline): SQVTM, ANQGSEA. The CDR3 length is 10 residues. The V and J genes are TRBV29-1 and TRBJ1-1; D gene unclear. The clonotype originates from an adult with Crohn's disease. What was sequenced was ileal tissue. The CDR3 is CSVLEAEAFF. The CDR3 coding sequence is TGCAGCGTTTTAGAGGCTGAAGCTTTCTTT.